The 4 T cell receptor delta chains listed next were all sequenced from one sample in a study of gamma-delta chains in newborns, infants, children. TCRdb reanalyzed the reads using CATT. The top ten hold 8.5% of the sample, which has fewer than 5,000 delta-chain clones, around 15% seen once. The sequencing input was blood. Receptors were obtained from a child who was a newborn, infant or young child, either healthy, febrile or measles-vaccinated (not recorded which).

Details on this clone: The protein TCRdb lists belongs to a much larger clone and differs from this DNA's translation at residue 11, which points to a read error; the protein shown is made from the DNA. This chain links TRDV2 with TRDJ3; the match to TRDD3 covers 12 bases. V was pared by 0 bases and J by 5 bases, with 4 bases of the junction left unmatched. The CDR3 totals 18 residues. Germline CDR1 reads GEAIGNYY; CDR2 reads EKD. CDR3 sequence (DNA): TGTGCCTGTGACACCCTGGGGGATACGTCCAGGGACACCCGACAGATGTTTTTC. Its translation: CACDTLGDTSRDTRQMFF.

This clone appeared a few times. TCRdb has a much larger clone's protein, which differs at residue 6 from the translation of this DNA, likely because of a read error; what is shown is the protein translated from the DNA. The chain employs TRDV2 and TRDJ1, with TRDD3 matching 7 bases. J lost 4 bases, V lost 3 bases, and 10 bases had no gene match. This CDR3 region has 15 residues. Looked up from germline, CDR1 is GEAIGNYY and CDR2 is EKD. CDR3 protein: CACDAPLGRGDKLIF. CDR3 DNA sequence: TGTGCCTGTGACGCCCCACTGGGGAGGGGCGATAAACTCATCTTT.

This clone was counted only a few times. This may stem from a read error, because a much larger clone lies one nucleotide away. The chain joins TRDV2 to TRDJ1, with 12 bases matching TRDD3. The CDR3 runs to 20 residues. Germline V CDR1 and CDR2: GEAIGNYY, EKD. The V segment lost 8 bases and the J segment 4 bases; nucleotides outside the gene matches: 25. The CDR3 DNA sequence: TGTGCCTCGCTTCCGCTACATCCAGGTACTGGGGGATACAGACGCGATAAACTCATCTTT. Encoded protein: CASLPLHPGTGGYRRDKLIF.

Sample share makes this clone large. Other DNA variants within this sample encode the same CDR3. V usage is TRDV1 and J usage is TRDJ1, with 9 positions matching TRDD3. The length of the CDR3 is 18 residues. V shed 5 bases and J 3 bases; nucleotides not matched to a gene: 16. Germline V gene data show CDR1 as TSWWSYY and CDR2 as QGS. CDR3 DNA: TGTGCTCTTGGGTCGCCTTTAGAGCTGGGGATACGATCCGATAAACTCATCTTT. Amino acids: CALGSPLELGIRSDKLIF.